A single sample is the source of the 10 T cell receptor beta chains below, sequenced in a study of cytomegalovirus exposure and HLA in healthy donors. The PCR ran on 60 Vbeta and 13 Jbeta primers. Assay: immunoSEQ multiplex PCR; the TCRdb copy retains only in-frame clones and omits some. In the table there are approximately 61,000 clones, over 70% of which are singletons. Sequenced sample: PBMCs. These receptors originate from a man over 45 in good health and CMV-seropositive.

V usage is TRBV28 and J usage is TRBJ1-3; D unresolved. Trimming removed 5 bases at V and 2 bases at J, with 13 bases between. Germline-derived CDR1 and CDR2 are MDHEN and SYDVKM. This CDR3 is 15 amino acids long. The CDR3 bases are TGTGCCAGCAGTCCCAGGAACGAACCTGGAAACACCATATATTTT. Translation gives CASSPRNEPGNTIYF.

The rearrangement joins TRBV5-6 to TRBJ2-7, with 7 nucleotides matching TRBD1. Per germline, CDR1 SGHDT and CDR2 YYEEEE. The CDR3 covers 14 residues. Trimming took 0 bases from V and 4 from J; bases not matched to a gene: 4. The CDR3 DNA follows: TGTGCCAGCAGCTTGGAGGGGGCGCGTTACGAGCAGTACTTC. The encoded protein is CASSLEGARYEQYF.

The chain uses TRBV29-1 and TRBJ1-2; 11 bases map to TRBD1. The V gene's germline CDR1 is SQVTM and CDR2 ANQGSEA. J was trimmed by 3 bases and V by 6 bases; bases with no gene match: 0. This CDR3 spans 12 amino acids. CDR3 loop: CSVGQGDYGYTF. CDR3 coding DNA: TGCAGCGTGGGACAGGGGGACTATGGCTACACCTTC.

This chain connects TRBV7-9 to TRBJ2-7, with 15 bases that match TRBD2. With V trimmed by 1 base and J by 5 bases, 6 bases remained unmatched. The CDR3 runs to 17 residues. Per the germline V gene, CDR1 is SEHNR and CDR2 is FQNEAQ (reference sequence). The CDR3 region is CASSLVGTSGGRNEQYF. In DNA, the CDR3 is TGTGCCAGCAGCTTAGTAGGGACTAGCGGGGGGAGAAACGAGCAGTACTTC.

Here the CDR3 DNA reads TGTGCCAGCAGCGAGCGGGTCACCTACGAGCAGTACTTC. Translation gives CASSERVTYEQYF. The V gene is TRBV27, the J gene TRBJ2-7; D is possibly TRBD2 (6 bases). This CDR3 is built from 13 residues. Germline V gene sequence: CDR1 MNHEY, CDR2 SMNVEV (reference sequence). The germline V and J ends were trimmed by 6 bases and 2 bases, with 11 bases remaining between them.

CDR3 loop: CASSSISGSDEQYF. As DNA, the CDR3 is TGTGCCAGCAGTAGTATTAGCGGGAGTGATGAGCAGTACTTC. This rearrangement joins TRBV28 to TRBJ2-7; TRBD2 agrees at 9 bases. V was clipped by 5 bases and J by 7 bases; unmatched bases: 9. The CDR3 extends over 14 amino acids. The germline V gene has CDR1 MDHEN and CDR2 SYDVKM.

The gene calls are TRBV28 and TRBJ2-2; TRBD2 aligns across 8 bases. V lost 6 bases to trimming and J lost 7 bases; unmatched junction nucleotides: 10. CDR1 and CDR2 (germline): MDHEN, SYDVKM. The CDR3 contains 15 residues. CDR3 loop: CASSLGRAGGGELFF. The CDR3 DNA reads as TGTGCCAGCAGCCTCGGGAGGGCCGGAGGCGGGGAGCTGTTTTTT.

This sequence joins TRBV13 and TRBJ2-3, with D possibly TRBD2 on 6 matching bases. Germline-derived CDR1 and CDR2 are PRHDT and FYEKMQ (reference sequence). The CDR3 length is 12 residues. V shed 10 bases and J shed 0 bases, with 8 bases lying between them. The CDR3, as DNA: TGTGCCACTAGCGATAGCACAGATACGCAGTATTTT. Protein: CATSDSTDTQYF.

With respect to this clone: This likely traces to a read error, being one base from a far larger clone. In nucleotides, the CDR3 is TGTGACAGCAGCCCACAGGGGATGACCGGGGAGCTGTTTTTT. This codes for CDSSPQGMTGELFF. The J gene is TRBJ2-2, the V gene TRBV6-1; 7 bases agree with TRBD1. Germline CDR1 reads MNHNS; CDR2 reads SASEGT. This CDR3 region has 14 residues.

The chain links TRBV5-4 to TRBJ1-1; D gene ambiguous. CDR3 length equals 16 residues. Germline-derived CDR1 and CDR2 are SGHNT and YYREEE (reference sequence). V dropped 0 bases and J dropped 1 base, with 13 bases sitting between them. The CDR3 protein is CASSLDRSVRNTEAFF. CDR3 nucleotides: TGTGCCAGCAGCTTGGACCGGAGCGTAAGGAACACTGAAGCTTTCTTT.